This TCR beta chain emerged from a study of glioma-infiltrating T cells. Whole-study findings and limits: CDR3 overlap between tissue and blood was very small.

The iRepertoire nested amplicon-rescue multiplex PCR amplified TCR alpha and beta CDR3s from RNA. TCRdb used MiXCR to reprocess the multiplex PCR reads, holding one entry per CDR3 protein. The repertoire consists of roughly 100,000 distinct CDR3 sequences, with about 30% occurring once and the leading ten covering roughly 45%. This clonotype was seen ten or more times. No antigen is known for it. The CDR3 extends over 11 amino acids. Trimming shortened V by 8 bases and J by 6 bases, and 9 bases separated the two germline ends. The germline V gene has CDR1 SGHAT and CDR2 FQDESV (reference sequence). J is TRBJ2-3 and V is TRBV11-1, with D uncertain. The source material was glioma tissue, nonneoplastic brain tissue, or PBMCs (not recorded which). The sequence was collected from a human donor with low-grade glioma or glioblastoma, undergoing nonglioma brain surgery, or in good health (not recorded which). The DNA for the CDR3 is TGTGCCAGCGTAAAAGGGGATACGCAGTATTTT. Its translation is CASVKGDTQYF.